This is a list of T cell receptor beta chains from one sample in a study of T cell repertoires in cytomegalovirus infection. TCRdb re-called the reads with MiXCR, one entry per CDR3 protein. Of roughly 800,000 distinct CDR3 sequences in the sample, 29% are singletons; the top ten hold approximately 14%. Antigens of these TCRs are unknown. The sample consisted of cultured CD8+ T cells from PBMCs, taken from culture after CMV antigen stimulation. These receptors came from a human donor in good health (CMV status not recorded). Some clones in this sample may be carry-over from other donors' samples. Both conserved end residues are part of each CDR3. The D gene is left open where the match is weak. Some rows mark clone size as missing; the rest say once, few, many or name a class of expanded clone.

J gene: TRBJ1-1
D gene: NA
clone size: few
V gene: TRBV27
CDR3 protein: CASTPLGDTEAFF
CDR3 DNA: TGTGCCAGCACCCCCTTGGGAGACACTGAAGCTTTCTTT

J gene: TRBJ2-2
D gene: NA
clone size: few
V gene: TRBV28
CDR3 protein: CASRVNGELFF
CDR3 DNA: TGTGCCAGCAGGGTAAACGGGGAGCTGTTTTTT

J gene: TRBJ1-1
D gene: TRBD1
clone size: NA
V gene: TRBV5-4
CDR3 protein: CATRTGAGAFF
CDR3 DNA: TGTGCCACTCGGACAGGGGCAGGAGCTTTCTTT

J gene: TRBJ1-1
D gene: TRBD1
clone size: NA
V gene: TRBV20-1
CDR3 protein: CSADPTGGNTEAFF
CDR3 DNA: TGCAGTGCTGACCCGACAGGGGGAAACACTGAAGCTTTCTTT

J gene: TRBJ2-7
D gene: TRBD2
clone size: many
V gene: TRBV7-2
CDR3 protein: CASSFGLVYEQYF
CDR3 DNA: TGTGCCAGCAGCTTCGGACTAGTCTACGAGCAGTACTTC

J gene: TRBJ1-5
D gene: NA
clone size: many
V gene: TRBV12-5
CDR3 protein: CASGLGKGQPQHF
CDR3 DNA: TGTGCTAGTGGTTTAGGAAAGGGTCAGCCCCAGCATTTT

J gene: TRBJ2-7
D gene: NA
clone size: few
V gene: TRBV7-9
CDR3 protein: CASRPPGLPYEQYF
CDR3 DNA: TGTGCCAGCAGGCCACCGGGACTTCCCTACGAGCAGTACTTC

J gene: TRBJ2-1
D gene: NA
clone size: few
V gene: TRBV11-2
CDR3 protein: CASSVPTAYNEQFF
CDR3 DNA: TGTGCCAGCAGCGTACCGACAGCCTACAATGAGCAGTTCTTC

J gene: TRBJ2-1
D gene: TRBD2
clone size: many
V gene: TRBV7-2
CDR3 protein: CASSFTSGDINEQFF
CDR3 DNA: TGTGCCAGCAGCTTCACTAGCGGGGATATCAATGAGCAGTTCTTC

J gene: TRBJ1-6
D gene: NA
clone size: NA
V gene: TRBV10-3
CDR3 protein: CATWRDGNSPLHF
CDR3 DNA: TGTGCCACCTGGAGGGACGGAAATTCACCCCTCCACTTT

J gene: TRBJ1-1
D gene: NA
clone size: NA
V gene: TRBV6-5
CDR3 protein: CASSSGPLANTEAFF
CDR3 DNA: TGTGCCAGCAGTTCGGGCCCCCTGGCCAACACTGAAGCTTTCTTT

J gene: TRBJ1-2
D gene: NA
clone size: NA
V gene: TRBV5-4
CDR3 protein: CASSLGQDINGYTF
CDR3 DNA: TGTGCCAGCAGCTTGGGACAGGATATTAATGGCTACACCTTC

J gene: TRBJ2-2
D gene: NA
clone size: NA
V gene: TRBV12-3/TRBV12-4
CDR3 protein: CASSPFEVPNTGELFF
CDR3 DNA: TGTGCCAGCAGTCCCTTCGAGGTGCCTAACACCGGGGAGCTGTTTTTT

J gene: TRBJ2-5
D gene: NA
clone size: many
V gene: TRBV7-6
CDR3 protein: CASSLNWVIGGEGGGETQYF
CDR3 DNA: TGTGCCAGCAGCTTAAACTGGGTAATAGGCGGGGAAGGAGGAGGAGAGACCCAGTACTTC

J gene: TRBJ1-2
D gene: TRBD1
clone size: NA
V gene: TRBV9
CDR3 protein: CASSTGQGNYGYTF
CDR3 DNA: TGTGCCAGCAGCACGGGACAGGGAAACTATGGCTACACCTTC

J gene: TRBJ2-1
D gene: NA
clone size: NA
V gene: TRBV5-6
CDR3 protein: CASSPDTSPYDNEQFF
CDR3 DNA: TGTGCCAGCAGTCCGGACACCTCCCCTTATGACAATGAGCAGTTCTTC

J gene: TRBJ2-2
D gene: NA
clone size: few
V gene: TRBV11-2
CDR3 protein: CASSLDSRGAGGELFF
CDR3 DNA: TGTGCCAGCAGCTTAGATAGCAGGGGCGCGGGCGGGGAGCTGTTTTTT

J gene: TRBJ2-1
D gene: TRBD2
clone size: NA
V gene: TRBV6-6
CDR3 protein: CASSYLSGGAYNEQFF
CDR3 DNA: TGTGCCAGCAGTTACCTTAGCGGGGGGGCATACAATGAGCAGTTCTTC

J gene: TRBJ2-7
D gene: TRBD1
clone size: few
V gene: TRBV4-1
CDR3 protein: CASSLLGTASDYEQYF
CDR3 DNA: TGCGCCAGCAGCCTACTCGGGACAGCCTCGGATTACGAGCAGTACTTC

J gene: TRBJ2-5
D gene: NA
clone size: NA
V gene: TRBV14
CDR3 protein: CASSQWLQKETQYF
CDR3 DNA: TGTGCCAGCAGCCAATGGCTGCAAAAAGAGACCCAGTACTTC

J gene: TRBJ2-4
D gene: NA
clone size: NA
V gene: TRBV9
CDR3 protein: CASSVGGGRGNIQYF
CDR3 DNA: TGTGCCAGCAGCGTAGGAGGGGGGCGCGGGAACATTCAGTACTTC

J gene: TRBJ2-1
D gene: NA
clone size: NA
V gene: TRBV7-6
CDR3 protein: CASSLVEGARNELFF
CDR3 DNA: TGTGCCAGCAGCTTAGTGGAGGGGGCGCGAAATGAGCTGTTCTTC

J gene: TRBJ1-1
D gene: TRBD1
clone size: many
V gene: TRBV7-9
CDR3 protein: CASSLDRGMNTEAFF
CDR3 DNA: TGTGCCAGCAGCTTAGACAGGGGGATGAACACTGAAGCTTTCTTT

J gene: TRBJ2-3
D gene: NA
clone size: NA
V gene: TRBV27
CDR3 protein: CASRLSIVGGSSTDTQYF
CDR3 DNA: TGTGCCAGCCGTTTATCGATTGTGGGGGGCAGTAGCACAGATACGCAGTATTTT

J gene: TRBJ2-1
D gene: NA
clone size: NA
V gene: TRBV6-2/TRBV6-3
CDR3 protein: CASGLVASKNEQFF
CDR3 DNA: TGTGCCAGCGGGTTAGTAGCGTCGAAGAATGAGCAGTTCTTC

J gene: TRBJ2-1
D gene: NA
clone size: NA
V gene: TRBV20-1
CDR3 protein: CSARDLVSTALYNEQFF
CDR3 DNA: TGCAGTGCTAGAGATCTCGTCTCGACAGCATTATACAATGAGCAGTTCTTC

J gene: TRBJ2-2
D gene: NA
clone size: NA
V gene: TRBV6-4
CDR3 protein: CASSDWGNTGELFF
CDR3 DNA: TGTGCCAGCAGTGACTGGGGGAACACCGGGGAGCTGTTTTTT

J gene: TRBJ2-5
D gene: NA
clone size: NA
V gene: TRBV27
CDR3 protein: CASSPIGGQQETQYF
CDR3 DNA: TGTGCCAGCAGTCCCATCGGCGGGCAGCAAGAGACCCAGTACTTC

J gene: TRBJ1-6
D gene: NA
clone size: few
V gene: TRBV6-2/TRBV6-3
CDR3 protein: CASSPNREALWSSALHF
CDR3 DNA: TGTGCCAGCAGCCCCAACCGGGAGGCCCTATGGAGTTCGGCCCTCCACTTT

J gene: TRBJ1-1
D gene: NA
clone size: NA
V gene: TRBV18
CDR3 protein: CASSPQAARGTEAFF
CDR3 DNA: TGTGCCAGCTCACCACAAGCCGCCCGGGGCACTGAAGCTTTCTTT

J gene: TRBJ1-1
D gene: NA
clone size: many
V gene: TRBV6-2/TRBV6-3
CDR3 protein: CASSRLNTEAFF
CDR3 DNA: TGTGCCAGCAGTCGACTGAACACTGAAGCTTTCTTT

J gene: TRBJ2-1
D gene: NA
clone size: NA
V gene: TRBV27
CDR3 protein: CASSLPGQNEQFF
CDR3 DNA: TGTGCCAGCAGTTTACCTGGACAGAATGAGCAGTTCTTC

J gene: TRBJ1-1
D gene: NA
clone size: NA
V gene: TRBV12-3/TRBV12-4
CDR3 protein: CASRLNKGTEAFF
CDR3 DNA: TGTGCCAGCAGGTTAAACAAAGGGACTGAAGCTTTCTTT

J gene: TRBJ1-3
D gene: TRBD1
clone size: NA
V gene: TRBV3-1
CDR3 protein: CASSQDWEPGQGIPPSGNTIYF
CDR3 DNA: TGTGCCAGCAGCCAAGATTGGGAGCCGGGACAGGGAATTCCTCCGTCTGGAAACACCATATATTTT

J gene: TRBJ2-3
D gene: TRBD2
clone size: NA
V gene: TRBV29-1
CDR3 protein: CSAPGLAGASFTLTQYF
CDR3 DNA: TGCAGCGCCCCGGGACTAGCGGGGGCTTCCTTCACGCTGACGCAGTATTTT

J gene: TRBJ2-1
D gene: NA
clone size: NA
V gene: TRBV10-3
CDR3 protein: CAISESWDEQFF
CDR3 DNA: TGTGCCATCAGTGAGTCGTGGGATGAGCAGTTCTTC

J gene: TRBJ2-5
D gene: NA
clone size: few
V gene: TRBV12-3/TRBV12-4
CDR3 protein: CASSFELDREAKETQYF
CDR3 DNA: TGTGCCAGCAGTTTCGAACTCGACAGGGAGGCAAAAGAGACCCAGTACTTC

J gene: TRBJ1-1
D gene: NA
clone size: many
V gene: TRBV12-3/TRBV12-4
CDR3 protein: CASSLIPSMNTEAFF
CDR3 DNA: TGTGCCAGCAGTTTAATTCCGTCTATGAACACTGAAGCTTTCTTT

J gene: TRBJ2-3
D gene: NA
clone size: few
V gene: TRBV5-1
CDR3 protein: CASSWGDWEPTDTQYF
CDR3 DNA: TGCGCCAGCAGCTGGGGGGACTGGGAACCCACAGATACGCAGTATTTT

J gene: TRBJ2-2
D gene: TRBD2
clone size: NA
V gene: TRBV5-1
CDR3 protein: CASSDVELAGSGELFF
CDR3 DNA: TGCGCCAGCAGCGACGTGGAGCTAGCGGGGTCCGGGGAGCTGTTTTTT

J gene: TRBJ1-1
D gene: NA
clone size: many
V gene: TRBV7-9
CDR3 protein: CASSSRGTGGRNTEAFF
CDR3 DNA: TGTGCCAGCAGCTCCCGCGGGACCGGTGGAAGGAACACTGAAGCTTTCTTT

J gene: TRBJ2-1
D gene: TRBD2
clone size: few
V gene: TRBV6-5
CDR3 protein: CASSWGLAGVDEQFF
CDR3 DNA: TGTGCCAGCAGTTGGGGACTAGCGGGGGTAGATGAGCAGTTCTTC